Sequencing of this T cell receptor beta chain was carried out in a study of blood T cell repertoires in COVID-19. Across the study: The study drew acute and convalescent COVID-19 samples from the United States, Italy and Spain. The cDNA or gDNA used as material had been derived from T cells, B-cell-depleted T cells, or PBMCs.

Assay used: immunoSEQ multiplex PCR; TCRdb lists only in-frame clones, some missing. This sample has roughly 300,000 clones, with under 90% found just once. V gave up 4 bases and J gave up 6 bases, with 10 bases separating them. This CDR3 has 14 amino acids. Germline V CDR1 and CDR2: SNHLY, FYNNEI. This clonotype was sampled from a woman aged 55-70 years with active or convalescent COVID-19. The chain uses TRBV2 and TRBJ1-6; no reliable D call. The sequenced sample consisted of peripheral blood. The CDR3 protein is CASSGGRVNSPLHF. CDR3 coding DNA: TGTGCCAGCAGTGGCGGTAGAGTTAATTCACCCCTCCACTTT.